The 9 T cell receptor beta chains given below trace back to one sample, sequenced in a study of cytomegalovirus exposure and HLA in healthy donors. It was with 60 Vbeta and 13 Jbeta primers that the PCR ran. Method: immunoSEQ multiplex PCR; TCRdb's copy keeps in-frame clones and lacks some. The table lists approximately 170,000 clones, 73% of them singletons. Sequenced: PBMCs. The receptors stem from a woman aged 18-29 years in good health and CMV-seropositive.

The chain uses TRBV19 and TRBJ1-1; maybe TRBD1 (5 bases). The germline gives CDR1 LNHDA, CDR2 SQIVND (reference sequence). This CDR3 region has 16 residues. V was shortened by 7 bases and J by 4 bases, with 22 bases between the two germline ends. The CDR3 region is CASNLGVMEGITEAFF. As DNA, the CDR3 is TGTGCCAGTAACCTTGGGGTGATGGAGGGGATCACTGAAGCTTTCTTT.

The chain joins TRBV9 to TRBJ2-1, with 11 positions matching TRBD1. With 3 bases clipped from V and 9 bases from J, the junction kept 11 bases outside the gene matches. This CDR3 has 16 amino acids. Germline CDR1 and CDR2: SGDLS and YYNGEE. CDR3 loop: CASSERGQGVRGEQFF. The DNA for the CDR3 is TGTGCCAGCAGCGAGAGGGGACAGGGGGTTCGGGGTGAGCAGTTCTTC.

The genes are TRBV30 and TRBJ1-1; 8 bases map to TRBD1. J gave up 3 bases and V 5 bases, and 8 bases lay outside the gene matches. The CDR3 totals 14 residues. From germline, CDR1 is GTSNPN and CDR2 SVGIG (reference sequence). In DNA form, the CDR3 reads TGTGCCTGGGCAACAGGGGGTAAGGACACTGAAGCTTTCTTT. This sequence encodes CAWATGGKDTEAFF. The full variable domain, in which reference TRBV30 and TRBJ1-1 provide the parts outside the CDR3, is SQTIHQWPATLVQPVGSPLSLECTVEGTSNPNLYWYRQAAGRGLQLLFYSVGIGQISSEVPQNLSASRPQDRQFILSSKKLLLSDSGFYLCAWATGGKDTEAFFGQGTRLTVV.

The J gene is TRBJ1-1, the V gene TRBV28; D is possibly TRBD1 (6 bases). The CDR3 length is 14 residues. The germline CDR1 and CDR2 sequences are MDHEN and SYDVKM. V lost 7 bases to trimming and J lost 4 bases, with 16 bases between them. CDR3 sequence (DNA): TGTGCCAGCAAAACCCAGGGGAAAGGCACTGAAGCTTTCTTT. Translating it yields CASKTQGKGTEAFF.

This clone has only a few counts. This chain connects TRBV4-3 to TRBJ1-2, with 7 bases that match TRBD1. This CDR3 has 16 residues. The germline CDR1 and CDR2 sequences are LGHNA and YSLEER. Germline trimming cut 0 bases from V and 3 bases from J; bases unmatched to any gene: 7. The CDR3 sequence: CASSQDRQGLYYGYTF. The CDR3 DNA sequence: TGCGCCAGCAGCCAAGATCGACAGGGTCTGTACTATGGCTACACCTTC.

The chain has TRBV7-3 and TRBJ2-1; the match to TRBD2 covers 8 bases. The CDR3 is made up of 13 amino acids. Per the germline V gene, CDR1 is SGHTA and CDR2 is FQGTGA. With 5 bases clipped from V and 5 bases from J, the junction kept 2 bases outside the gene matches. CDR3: CASSAGGDNEQFF. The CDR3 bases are TGTGCCAGCAGCGCCGGGGGGGACAATGAGCAGTTCTTC.

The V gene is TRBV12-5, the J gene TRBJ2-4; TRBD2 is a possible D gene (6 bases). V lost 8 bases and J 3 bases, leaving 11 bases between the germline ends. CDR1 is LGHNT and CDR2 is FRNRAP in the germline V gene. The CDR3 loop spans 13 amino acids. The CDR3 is CASRWGVKNIQYF. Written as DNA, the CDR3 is TGTGCTAGTAGGTGGGGGGTCAAAAACATTCAGTACTTC.

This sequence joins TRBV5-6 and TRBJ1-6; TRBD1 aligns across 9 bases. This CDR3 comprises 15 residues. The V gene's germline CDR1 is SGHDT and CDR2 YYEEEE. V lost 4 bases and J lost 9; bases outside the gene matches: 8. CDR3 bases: TGTGCCAGCAGCCCCGGGACAGGGTACGTTTCACCCCTCCACTTT. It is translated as CASSPGTGYVSPLHF.

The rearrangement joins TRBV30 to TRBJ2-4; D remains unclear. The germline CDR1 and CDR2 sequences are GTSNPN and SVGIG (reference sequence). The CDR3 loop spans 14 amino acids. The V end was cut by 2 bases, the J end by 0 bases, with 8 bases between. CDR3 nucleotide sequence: TGTGCCTGGAGTCCCCTTTTAGCCAAAAACATTCAGTACTTC. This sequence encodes CAWSPLLAKNIQYF. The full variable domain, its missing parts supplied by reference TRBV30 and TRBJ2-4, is SQTIHQWPATLVQPVGSPLSLECTVEGTSNPNLYWYRQAAGRGLQLLFYSVGIGQISSEVPQNLSASRPQDRQFILSSKKLLLSDSGFYLCAWSPLLAKNIQYFGAGTRLSVL.